Listed below are T cell receptor beta chains from one sample, sequenced in a study of T cells in Graves' hyperthyroidism and ophthalmopathy. TCRdb processed the multiplex PCR reads anew with MiXCR; each CDR3 protein has one entry. The data hold about 420,000 distinct CDR3 sequences, with about an eighth observed a single time. Specimen: blood. These receptors came from a woman between 18 and 29 years old with Graves' hyperthyroidism. The CDR3 runs from the conserved cysteine through the conserved F or W. D genes are given only for firm matches. The size of a clone is reported for some rows only, either as once, few or many, or as a class for expanded clones.

V: TRBV20-1; size: few; D: TRBD1; J: TRBJ1-2; CDR3: CSARKTGSIYYGYTF; DNA: TGCAGTGCCAGAAAGACAGGGTCCATCTACTATGGCTACACCTTC
V: TRBV19; size: NA; D: NA; J: TRBJ1-1; CDR3: CASSTSFRSEANTEAFF; DNA: TGTGCCAGTAGTACGAGCTTCAGGTCGGAGGCTAACACTGAAGCTTTCTTT
V: TRBV3-1; size: many; D: NA; J: TRBJ2-2; CDR3: CASSQELAGTGELFF; DNA: TGTGCCAGCAGCCAAGAACTAGCAGGGACCGGGGAGCTGTTTTTT
V: TRBV20-1; size: few; D: TRBD2; J: TRBJ2-3; CDR3: CSASGLEASSDTQYF; DNA: TGCAGTGCTAGCGGACTAGAAGCCTCGTCAGATACGCAGTATTTT
V: TRBV6-5; size: NA; D: TRBD2; J: TRBJ2-3; CDR3: CASSSEGSGSTDTQYF; DNA: TGTGCCAGCAGTTCGGAGGGTAGCGGGAGCACAGATACGCAGTATTTT
V: TRBV29-1; size: many; D: NA; J: TRBJ2-3; CDR3: CSVDKLASTDTQYF; DNA: TGCAGCGTTGATAAGTTAGCGAGCACAGATACGCAGTATTTT
V: TRBV7-2; size: many; D: NA; J: TRBJ2-7; CDR3: CASSLEDGPYEQYF; DNA: TGTGCCAGCAGCTTAGAGGACGGACCCTACGAGCAGTACTTC
V: TRBV29-1; size: many; D: NA; J: TRBJ1-1; CDR3: CSGWETYGGGTEAFF; DNA: TGCAGTGGGTGGGAGACGTATGGGGGAGGCACTGAAGCTTTCTTT
V: TRBV30; size: NA; D: NA; J: TRBJ2-2; CDR3: CAWSATRNTGELFF; DNA: TGTGCCTGGAGTGCGACTAGAAACACCGGGGAGCTGTTTTTT
V: TRBV11-2; size: NA; D: TRBD1; J: TRBJ2-1; CDR3: CASKFRDSPNEQFF; DNA: TGTGCCAGCAAGTTTAGGGACAGCCCCAATGAGCAGTTCTTC
V: TRBV15; size: many; D: NA; J: TRBJ1-1; CDR3: CATSRDLVVWGKNTEAFF; DNA: TGTGCCACCAGCAGAGATCTGGTCGTCTGGGGAAAGAACACTGAAGCTTTCTTT
V: TRBV29-1; size: NA; D: TRBD2; J: TRBJ2-5; CDR3: CSVEASVAGETQYF; DNA: TGCAGCGTTGAAGCGTCGGTAGCGGGAGAGACCCAGTACTTC
V: TRBV19; size: once; D: NA; J: TRBJ1-1; CDR3: CASRMGDGMNTEAFF; DNA: TGTGCCAGTAGGATGGGGGATGGGATGAACACTGAAGCTTTCTTT
V: TRBV5-6; size: many; D: NA; J: TRBJ2-7; CDR3: CASSLDGQSWYEQYF; DNA: TGTGCCAGCAGCTTGGACGGACAGAGCTGGTACGAGCAGTACTTC
V: TRBV20-1; size: few; D: NA; J: TRBJ1-2; CDR3: CSAPPSENYGYTF; DNA: TGCAGTGCTCCGCCTAGTGAGAACTATGGCTACACCTTC
V: TRBV4-3; size: many; D: TRBD2; J: TRBJ2-3; CDR3: CASSQEASGRLTDTQYF; DNA: TGCGCCAGCAGCCAAGAGGCTAGCGGGAGGTTAACAGATACGCAGTATTTT
V: TRBV4-1; size: NA; D: NA; J: TRBJ2-1; CDR3: CASSQDPGDAYNEQFF; DNA: TGCGCCAGCAGCCAAGACCCAGGCGACGCCTACAATGAGCAGTTCTTC
V: TRBV2; size: many; D: TRBD2; J: TRBJ2-1; CDR3: CASRAGLAHYNEQFF; DNA: TGTGCCAGCAGGGCAGGACTAGCGCACTACAATGAGCAGTTCTTC
V: TRBV6-1; size: NA; D: TRBD1; J: TRBJ2-7; CDR3: CASSETGGSTCEQYF; DNA: TGTGCCAGCAGTGAAACAGGGGGCTCGACCTGCGAGCAGTACTTC
V: TRBV28; size: NA; D: NA; J: TRBJ1-1; CDR3: CASRGDREAFF; DNA: TGTGCCAGCAGAGGGGACCGTGAAGCTTTCTTT
V: TRBV3-1; size: many; D: NA; J: TRBJ2-1; CDR3: CASSQPSRINYNEQFF; DNA: TGTGCCAGCAGCCAACCCAGTCGGATCAACTACAATGAGCAGTTCTTC
V: TRBV5-5; size: NA; D: NA; J: TRBJ1-2; CDR3: CASSFEQAINYRIYTF; DNA: TGTGCCAGCAGCTTCGAACAGGCCATAAATTACAGGATCTACACCTTC
V: TRBV6-2/TRBV6-3; size: NA; D: NA; J: TRBJ2-6; CDR3: CASSYLGAGANVLTF; DNA: TGTGCCAGCAGTTACTTGGGGGCTGGGGCCAACGTCCTGACTTTC
V: TRBV15; size: many; D: NA; J: TRBJ1-1; CDR3: CATSKEGRGGIEAFF; DNA: TGTGCCACCAGCAAGGAGGGACGGGGCGGTATAGAAGCTTTCTTT
V: TRBV7-6; size: many; D: NA; J: TRBJ2-3; CDR3: CASSLADGSTDTQYF; DNA: TGTGCCAGCAGCTTAGCCGATGGGTCCACAGATACGCAGTATTTT
V: TRBV3-1; size: many; D: NA; J: TRBJ2-3; CDR3: CASGDSTDTQYF; DNA: TGTGCCAGCGGGGACAGCACAGATACGCAGTATTTT
V: TRBV5-1; size: many; D: NA; J: TRBJ2-5; CDR3: CASSLADQETQYF; DNA: TGCGCCAGCAGCTTGGCGGACCAAGAGACCCAGTACTTC
V: TRBV20-1; size: many; D: TRBD2; J: TRBJ2-1; CDR3: CSASRTSGREGEQFF; DNA: TGCAGTGCTTCCCGGACTAGCGGGAGGGAGGGTGAGCAGTTCTTC
V: TRBV14; size: NA; D: NA; J: TRBJ2-5; CDR3: CASSQDGADRGRLAGETQYF; DNA: TGTGCCAGCAGCCAAGATGGCGCGGACAGGGGACGGCTAGCGGGAGAGACCCAGTACTTC
V: TRBV20-1; size: many; D: NA; J: TRBJ1-6; CDR3: CSARDRGRRSPLHF; DNA: TGCAGTGCTAGAGATCGCGGCAGGCGTTCACCCCTCCACTTT
V: TRBV3-1; size: NA; D: TRBD2; J: TRBJ2-7; CDR3: CASSQVPPGLAYEQYF; DNA: TGTGCCAGCAGCCAAGTTCCCCCGGGACTAGCCTACGAGCAGTACTTC
V: TRBV6-1; size: many; D: NA; J: TRBJ2-5; CDR3: CASITRRGSVRETQYF; DNA: TGTGCCAGCATCACACGCCGGGGCAGCGTCCGCGAGACCCAGTACTTC
V: TRBV4-1; size: NA; D: TRBD1; J: TRBJ2-1; CDR3: CASSHHATGSNEQFF; DNA: TGCGCCAGCAGCCACCACGCGACAGGGTCCAATGAGCAGTTCTTC
V: TRBV20-1; size: few; D: TRBD2; J: TRBJ2-3; CDR3: CSARGTGTSKREYF; DNA: TGCAGTGCTAGAGGAACCGGGACTAGCAAGAGGGAGTATTTT
V: TRBV28; size: many; D: NA; J: TRBJ1-5; CDR3: CASSLYQPQHF; DNA: TGTGCCAGCAGTTTGTATCAGCCCCAGCATTTT
V: TRBV19; size: NA; D: NA; J: TRBJ2-2; CDR3: CASSKGPNTGELFF; DNA: TGTGCCAGTAGTAAAGGCCCGAACACCGGGGAGCTGTTTTTT
V: TRBV14; size: NA; D: NA; J: TRBJ2-6; CDR3: CASSQDLGANVLTF; DNA: TGTGCCAGCAGCCAAGATCTCGGGGCCAACGTCCTGACTTTC
V: TRBV6-4; size: NA; D: TRBD1; J: TRBJ1-4; CDR3: CASSVPRQGATNEKLFF; DNA: TGTGCCAGCAGTGTCCCGCGACAGGGAGCAACTAATGAAAAACTGTTTTTT
V: TRBV27; size: many; D: NA; J: TRBJ2-5; CDR3: CASRMQDRETQYF; DNA: TGTGCCAGCAGAATGCAGGATCGGGAGACCCAGTACTTC
V: TRBV12-3/TRBV12-4; size: NA; D: NA; J: TRBJ1-4; CDR3: CASSHRAVGEKLFF; DNA: TGTGCCAGCAGTCACAGGGCGGTTGGTGAAAAACTGTTTTTT
V: TRBV7-8; size: NA; D: NA; J: TRBJ2-7; CDR3: CASSTTSVAEQYF; DNA: TGTGCCAGCAGCACGACTAGTGTTGCCGAGCAGTACTTC
V: TRBV20-1; size: many; D: TRBD1; J: TRBJ2-7; CDR3: CSVIVPRGRSYEQYF; DNA: TGCAGTGTTATAGTCCCCAGGGGGAGATCCTACGAGCAGTACTTC
V: TRBV19; size: NA; D: NA; J: TRBJ2-7; CDR3: CASSAKPGPSYEQYF; DNA: TGTGCCAGTAGTGCAAAACCGGGGCCCTCCTACGAGCAGTACTTC
V: TRBV6-1; size: many; D: NA; J: TRBJ2-7; CDR3: CASIGQGRYEQYF; DNA: TGTGCCAGCATCGGGCAGGGGAGGTACGAGCAGTACTTC
V: TRBV18; size: many; D: NA; J: TRBJ1-3; CDR3: CASSPPGRNTIYF; DNA: TGTGCCAGCTCACCACCCGGAAGAAACACCATATATTTT
V: TRBV7-8; size: many; D: TRBD1; J: TRBJ1-1; CDR3: CASSLALGQGSAEAFF; DNA: TGTGCCAGCAGCTTAGCGCTGGGACAGGGGAGCGCTGAAGCTTTCTTT
V: TRBV6-1; size: NA; D: NA; J: TRBJ2-1; CDR3: CASSDPADANNEQFF; DNA: TGTGCCAGCAGTGACCCTGCGGACGCGAACAATGAGCAGTTCTTC
V: TRBV19; size: many; D: NA; J: TRBJ2-4; CDR3: CASGYGNIQYF; DNA: TGTGCCAGTGGGTATGGAAACATTCAGTACTTC
V: TRBV7-6; size: NA; D: NA; J: TRBJ2-7; CDR3: CASSLQDYYEQYF; DNA: TGTGCCAGCAGCTTACAGGACTACTACGAGCAGTACTTC
V: TRBV30; size: many; D: TRBD1; J: TRBJ2-5; CDR3: CAWGTGDQETQYF; DNA: TGTGCCTGGGGGACAGGAGACCAAGAGACCCAGTACTTC
V: TRBV7-8; size: NA; D: NA; J: TRBJ1-2; CDR3: CASSLALAAGIYGYTF; DNA: TGTGCCAGCAGCTTAGCGCTCGCCGCTGGGATCTATGGCTACACCTTC